This passage covers 14 T cell receptor beta chains from one sample sequenced in a study of blood T cell repertoires in COVID-19. TCRdb's copy holds only in-frame clones and misses some; the assay was immunoSEQ multiplex PCR. The sample lists 220,000 or so clones, 90% occurring once. Sequences were obtained from PBMCs or T cells enriched from blood (not recorded which). Receptors were obtained from a man aged 25-45 years who had been exposed to COVID-19.

This chain connects TRBV7-6 to TRBJ2-3; D possibly corresponds to TRBD2 (5 bases). Trimming shortened V by 5 bases and J by 8 bases, and 14 bases separated the two germline ends. Germline assignment: CDR1 SGHVS and CDR2 FNYEAQ. The CDR3 spans 13 residues. CDR3 sequence (DNA): TGTGCCAGCAGCCTTACAGTTGAGGGTACGCAGTATTTT. The encoded protein is CASSLTVEGTQYF.

The chain employs TRBV7-2 and TRBJ1-2, with D possibly matching TRBD1 (5 bases). This CDR3 region has 12 residues. The germline V gene has CDR1 SGHTA and CDR2 FQGNSA. Between the trimmed V and J ends, which lost 0 bases and 8 bases, there was a span of 7 bases. The CDR3 DNA reads as TGTGCCAGCAGCTTAGCGCGGGGCGGCTACACCTTC. It specifies CASSLARGGYTF.

The rearrangement joins TRBV3-1 (or the pseudogene TRBV3-2) to TRBJ1-4; 7 bases are a match to TRBD1. From germline, CDR1 is LGHDT and CDR2 YNNKEL (reference sequence). V was pared by 4 bases and J by 0 bases, with 5 bases of the junction left unmatched. There are 16 residues in the CDR3. In nucleotides, the CDR3 is TGTGCCAGCAGCCTCAGGGACAGAGCAACTAATGAAAAACTGTTTTTT. It yields the protein CASSLRDRATNEKLFF.

V gene TRBV4-1 combines with J gene TRBJ2-7; 8 bases fit TRBD1. The CDR3 consists of 15 residues. Unmatched junction bases numbered 13, after V lost 6 bases and J lost 6 bases. The V gene's germline CDR1 is MGHRA and CDR2 YSYEKL. The CDR3 loop reads CASSKLPGQAREQYF. In DNA form, the CDR3 reads TGCGCCAGCAGTAAACTCCCGGGACAGGCTCGCGAGCAGTACTTC.

The V gene is TRBV25-1, the J gene TRBJ1-2; maybe TRBD1 (5 bases). Trimming cost V 1 base and J 4 bases, with 7 bases left between them. CDR3 length: 13 amino acids. CDR1 and CDR2 from the germline V gene are MGHDK and SYGVNS. CDR3 sequence reads: CASSELTAYGYTF. The CDR3 DNA is TGTGCCAGCAGTGAATTGACAGCCTATGGCTACACCTTC.

Comment on this clone: The missing conserved phenylalanine or tryptophan at the end of this CDR3 makes a read error likely. Because the CDR3's place on the DNA is in doubt, the DNA is left out and the CDR3 is given as listed by TCRdb. J is TRBJ1-5 and V is TRBV20-1; the table names TRBD1, a call not compared with the DNA. CDR1 is DFQATT, CDR2 SNEGSKA, per germline (reference sequence). The CDR3 is 10 residues long, counting both termini. The CDR3 reads CSVMSRDSQS.

V gene TRBV5-1 combines with J gene TRBJ2-5, with 12 bases that match TRBD2. This CDR3 comprises 14 residues. The germline CDR1 and CDR2 sequences are SGHRS and YFSETQ. The ends lost 2 bases at V and 6 bases at J; junction bases unmatched: 2. CDR3 protein: CASSFTSGGQTQYF. The CDR3 DNA reads TGCGCCAGCAGCTTCACTAGCGGGGGGCAGACCCAGTACTTC.

This clone was counted only a few times. This chain connects TRBV30 to TRBJ2-7; maybe TRBD1 (5 bases). The V and J ends lost 4 bases and 3 bases respectively, with 22 bases between them. Germline-derived CDR1 and CDR2 are GTSNPN and SVGIG (reference sequence). This CDR3 comprises 16 residues. The CDR3 DNA reads as TGTGCCTGGACCCAGGGCCAACTATCTTCTAGCTACGAGCAGTACTTC. Amino acid sequence: CAWTQGQLSSSYEQYF. The variable domain in full, with the rest retrieved from reference TRBV30 and TRBJ2-7, is SQTIHQWPATLVQPVGSPLSLECTVEGTSNPNLYWYRQAAGRGLQLLFYSVGIGQISSEVPQNLSASRPQDRQFILSSKKLLLSDSGFYLCAWTQGQLSSSYEQYFGPGTRLTVT.

The chain carries TRBV18 and TRBJ2-5; 7 bases line up with TRBD2. This CDR3 contains 15 residues. V dropped 1 base and J dropped 4; count of bases not matched to a gene: 6. Per the germline V gene, CDR1 is KGHSH and CDR2 is LQKENI. Here the CDR3 DNA reads TGTGCCAGCTCACCACAGCAGGGAGGGGTAGAGACCCAGTACTTC. Translation: CASSPQQGGVETQYF.

The CDR3 nucleotides read TGTGCCAGCAGCTTAGCGCGGGAGGGCCGGGGCACTGAAGCTTTCTTT. Protein sequence: CASSLAREGRGTEAFF. V and J are TRBV7-6 and TRBJ1-1; the D is unclear. Germline V gene sequence: CDR1 SGHVS, CDR2 FNYEAQ. V was shortened by 0 bases and J by 4 bases, with 15 bases between the two germline ends. The CDR3 has 16 residues.

This chain links TRBV7-3 with TRBJ2-2, with TRBD2 matching over 7 bases. Germline values: CDR1 SGHTA, CDR2 FQGTGA. This CDR3 contains 14 residues. V lost 3 bases to trimming and J lost 7 bases; unmatched junction nucleotides: 5. CDR3 sequence reads: CASSFTGGGGELFF. In nucleotides, the CDR3 is TGTGCCAGCAGCTTTACTGGCGGGGGCGGGGAGCTGTTTTTT.

The chain joins TRBV29-1 to TRBJ2-1; 9 bases are a match to TRBD1. CDR3 size: 14 residues. Germline V gene lookup returns CDR1 SQVTM and CDR2 ANQGSEA. V shed 6 bases, J shed 5 bases, and the junction held 8 bases outside the gene matches. The CDR3 spells CSVDAGTGHNEQFF. CDR3 bases: TGCAGCGTCGACGCCGGGACAGGGCACAATGAGCAGTTCTTC.

The CDR3 bases are TGTGCCAGCAGGTGGGGCGGAGGGACGGATCAGCCCCAGCATTTT. This translates into CASRWGGGTDQPQHF. The V gene is TRBV6-5, the J gene TRBJ1-5; D may be TRBD1 (5 bases). Germline assignment: CDR1 MNHEY and CDR2 SVGAGI. This CDR3 region has 15 residues. The V end was cut by 6 bases, the J end by 5 bases, with 17 bases between.

This chain uses TRBV25-1 with TRBJ1-1, with D hard to call. Germline CDR1 reads MGHDK; CDR2 reads SYGVNS. The CDR3 spans 14 residues. Deletions cut 7 bases from V and 4 bases from J, with 16 bases between. The CDR3 DNA follows: TGTGCCAGCACTCTGGCCGGGGAGGGCACTGAAGCTTTCTTT. It translates to CASTLAGEGTEAFF.